This is a list of T cell receptor beta chains from one sample in a study of blood T cell repertoires in COVID-19. The repertoire was sequenced with immunoSEQ multiplex PCR; TCRdb's copy has only in-frame clones and lacks some. The table includes fewer than 85,000 clones, less than 75% detected once. The sequenced material came from peripheral blood. These receptors came from a man in his 60s with acute or convalescent COVID-19. CDR3s include the opening cysteine and the closing phenylalanine or tryptophan. The D gene is left open where the match is weak. Not all rows give a size; the values are once, few, many and, for expanded clones, a class.

>TRBV2|TRBD2|TRBJ2-1|few
CASTAGTIYNEQFF
TGTGCCAGCACCGCAGGGACTATCTACAATGAGCAGTTCTTC
>TRBV11-2|TRBD2|TRBJ2-3|NA
CASSWTSGSTDTQYF
TGTGCCAGCTCGTGGACTAGCGGGAGCACAGATACGCAGTATTTT
>TRBV9|NA|TRBJ2-2|NA
CASSVGGSFAGELFF
TGTGCCAGCAGCGTAGGGGGCAGCTTCGCCGGGGAGCTGTTTTTT
>TRBV7-9|NA|TRBJ2-3|NA
CASSLGTGVKADTQYF
TGTGCCAGCAGCTTAGGGACGGGAGTGAAGGCAGATACGCAGTATTTT
>TRBV9|NA|TRBJ2-2|NA
CASSVDSGLRTGELFF
TGTGCCAGCAGCGTCGATTCCGGCCTGAGGACCGGGGAGCTGTTTTTT
>TRBV21-1|NA|TRBJ1-1|NA
CASSSCRGQDTEAFF
TGTGCCAGCTCCTCCTGCAGGGGGCAGGACACTGAAGCTTTCTTT
>TRBV9|NA|TRBJ2-7|NA
CASSVDHDSYEQYF
TGTGCCAGCAGCGTAGATCACGACAGCTACGAGCAGTACTTC
>TRBV3-1/TRBV3-2|NA|TRBJ1-5|NA
CASSQDAEDQPQHF
TGTGCCAGCAGCCAAGATGCGGAGGATCAGCCCCAGCATTTT
>TRBV7-2|TRBD1|TRBJ1-2|NA
CASSRRQGAHGYTF
TGTGCCAGCAGCAGACGACAGGGGGCTCATGGCTACACCTTC
>TRBV10-3|NA|TRBJ1-4|NA
CATRTVSNEKLFF
TGTGCCACCCGGACAGTTTCAAATGAAAAACTGTTTTTT
>TRBV5-1|NA|TRBJ1-6|few
CASSLDNGGNSPLHF
TGCGCCAGCAGCTTGGATAATGGCGGGAATTCACCCCTCCACTTT
>TRBV18|NA|TRBJ2-1|NA
CASSPISGQYNEQFF
TGTGCCAGCTCTCCTATTAGCGGACAATACAATGAGCAGTTCTTC
>TRBV7-3|TRBD2|TRBJ2-5|once
CASSQGGKETQYF
TGTGCCAGCAGCCAGGGAGGGAAAGAGACCCAGTACTTC
>TRBV5-1|TRBD1|TRBJ2-3|NA
CASSLGQGTIGTDTQYF
TGCGCCAGCAGCTTGGGACAGGGGACGATCGGCACAGATACGCAGTATTTT
>TRBV21-1|NA|TRBJ2-1|NA
CASSKKVGESSYNEQFF
TGTGCCAGCAGCAAGAAGGTCGGGGAGAGCTCCTACAATGAGCAGTTCTTC
>TRBV21-1|NA|TRBJ2-7|NA
CASSKGEAGGGNEQYF
TGTGCCAGCAGCAAAGGAGAGGCGGGAGGGGGGAACGAGCAGTACTTC
>TRBV7-2|NA|TRBJ2-3|NA
CASSLGITDTQYF
TGTGCCAGCAGCTTAGGTATCACAGATACGCAGTATTTT
>TRBV27|TRBD1|TRBJ2-7|NA
CASSSGTGYEQYF
TGTGCCAGCAGTTCCGGGACAGGCTACGAGCAGTACTTC
>TRBV12-3/TRBV12-4|NA|TRBJ2-1|NA
CASSLSFSNEQFF
TGTGCCAGCAGTTTAAGCTTTTCCAATGAGCAGTTCTTC
>TRBV7-2|TRBD2|TRBJ2-3|NA
CASSLVRLAERRSTDTQYF
TGTGCCAGCAGCTTAGTTAGGCTAGCGGAGAGACGTAGCACAGATACGCAGTATTTT
>TRBV4-1|NA|TRBJ1-1|NA
CASSQAGREAPEAFF
TGCGCCAGCAGCCAGGCGGGACGGGAGGCCCCTGAAGCTTTCTTT
>TRBV30|NA|TRBJ2-3|NA
CAWIPGWTDTQYF
TGTGCCTGGATCCCGGGATGGACAGATACGCAGTATTTT
>TRBV19|NA|TRBJ2-3|NA
CASTRTGRDTDTQYF
TGTGCCAGTACTCGGACAGGGAGGGACACAGATACGCAGTATTTT
>TRBV11-3|NA|TRBJ2-2|many
CASRSSHNTGELFF
TGTGCCAGCAGGTCATCACATAACACCGGGGAGCTGTTTTTT
>TRBV30|NA|TRBJ1-5|few
CAWSSGGNQPQHF
TGTGCCTGGAGTTCGGGGGGCAATCAGCCCCAGCATTTT
>TRBV5-4|TRBD2|TRBJ2-3|NA
CASSLAGSRGSSDTQYF
TGTGCCAGCAGCTTGGCCGGGTCGCGGGGGTCCTCGGATACGCAGTATTTT
>TRBV3-1/TRBV3-2|NA|TRBJ1-4|NA
CASSQRGGGNEKLFF
TGTGCCAGCAGCCAAAGGGGGGGCGGGAATGAAAAACTGTTTTTT
>TRBV15|TRBD2|TRBJ2-2|NA
CATSKTSGGAGELFF
TGTGCCACCAGCAAAACTAGCGGGGGGGCCGGGGAGCTGTTTTTT
>TRBV6-5|NA|TRBJ1-4|NA
CASRRNGGTNEKLFF
TGTGCCAGCAGACGGAACGGGGGAACTAATGAAAAACTGTTTTTT
>TRBV5-6|NA|TRBJ1-3|NA
CASSLFSTTGNTIYF
TGTGCCAGCAGCTTGTTCTCGACAACTGGAAACACCATATATTTT
>TRBV24-1|NA|TRBJ2-5|NA
CATSDLRSGSVETQYF
TGTGCCACCAGTGATTTGCGTTCCGGGAGCGTGGAGACCCAGTACTTC
>TRBV3-1/TRBV3-2|NA|TRBJ2-7|NA
CASSAHGEDEQYF
TGTGCCAGCAGTGCGCACGGGGAAGACGAGCAGTACTTC
>TRBV28|NA|TRBJ1-2|NA
CASRPPLGFNYGYTF
TGTGCCAGCAGACCCCCCCTCGGGTTTAACTATGGCTACACCTTC
>TRBV2|NA|TRBJ2-7|NA
CASSYELASYEQYF
TGTGCCAGCAGTTATGAACTAGCCTCCTACGAGCAGTACTTC
>TRBV12-3/TRBV12-4|NA|TRBJ2-3|few
CASSIHPGYTQYF
TGTGCCAGCAGTATCCATCCGGGATATACGCAGTATTTT
>TRBV4-1|NA|TRBJ1-2|NA
CASSRTTTDGGYTF
TGCGCCAGCAGCCGGACTACCACGGACGGAGGCTACACCTTC
>TRBV11-3|TRBD2|TRBJ2-7|NA
CASSRGSGRPPYEQYF
TGTGCCAGCAGCCGGGGGAGCGGGAGGCCCCCCTACGAGCAGTACTTC
>TRBV24-1|TRBD2|TRBJ2-3|NA
CATSDRLAGGPDTQYF
TGTGCCACCAGTGACCGACTAGCGGGGGGCCCGGATACGCAGTATTTT
>TRBV6-1|TRBD1|TRBJ1-2|once
CASSQQGARGYTF
TGTGCCAGCAGTCAACAGGGGGCGCGAGGCTACACCTTC
>TRBV14|NA|TRBJ2-1|NA
CASSNVGGVLDNEQFF
TGTGCCAGCAGCAACGTAGGGGGGGTCCTGGACAATGAGCAGTTCTTC